One TCR beta chain is described in this entry. What this receptor recognizes is not known. No clone much larger than this one lies a single base away; base qualities are absent. Cut back by 5 bases and 4 bases, the V and J ends lie 17 bases apart. The germline V gene supplies CDR1 MGHDK and CDR2 SYGVNS. Spanning cysteine to phenylalanine, the CDR3 consists of 16 amino acids. Only CDR3 DNA remains: 48 bases, in frame from the first base. The data originate from a study of blood T cell repertoires in COVID-19 (dated by TCRdb to 2020 to 2022). A note on the overall study: Collaborator samples came from the United States, Italy and Spain and covered acute and convalescent phases of COVID-19. The prospective study material was composed of cDNA or gDNA derived from T cells, B-cell-depleted T cells, or PBMCs. Deeply sampled blood TCRbeta repertoires from subjects exposed to, actively infected with, or recovered from COVID-19 were included in the dataset. A de-identified subject ID, COVID-19 status, age in years and sex were almost always included in the sample metadata. The samples were drawn from two sources: the first 160 participants of the ongoing ImmuneRACE study, and 1,254 subjects contributed by 6 global collaborators. A freely available public database, intended as a resource for researchers studying the immune response to SARS-CoV-2, is where the repertoires were released. Where available, HLA class I and class II types were obtained from metadata supplied by the sample provider rather than from assay-based typing.

Points the paper makes about the study in general: The amount of clinical and demographic metadata varied by source and participant and was provided uncurated.

Each collaborating institution followed its own protocols to collect whole blood in K2EDTA tubes. For TCRbeta analysis, collaborators shipped samples as frozen whole blood, isolated PBMCs, or DNA extracted from either of those sample types. The immunoSEQ Assay, a bias-controlled multiplex PCR, was used to amplify TCRbeta CDR3 regions from genomic DNA. The source study handled its data this way. Nucleated cell counts per sample were estimated from amplification of reference gene primers within the assay. To quantify the absolute abundance of each unique TCRbeta CDR3 rearrangement, sequence reads were collapsed and filtered. For each sample, productive Simpson clonality was calculated as the square root of Simpson's diversity index across productive rearrangements. TCRdb carries this immuneACCESS record with in-frame sequences only. Its versions omit some clonotypes, under half of them owing to an unresolved V gene in the studies checked, with the rest unexplained. For V, J and clone size, that table is used; D and trimming come from the DNA. The sample table contains 250,000 to 300,000 clones; only one count was recorded for roughly 85% of them. Of the sample, less than 6.5% falls within the top ten clones.

The V gene is TRBV25-1 and the J gene is TRBJ1-4; the D gene is possibly TRBD1, with 6 bases matching. The TCR sequence derives from a man aged 45 to 65 with active or convalescent COVID-19. The sequenced material came from peripheral blood. The nucleotide sequence is given as TGTGCCAGCAGTCGAGCGGCGGGCAGGGGTAATGAAAAACTGTTTTTT. This encodes CASSRAAGRGNEKLFF.